Listed below are T cell receptor beta chains from one sample, sequenced in a study of T cell changes during pregnancy in multiple sclerosis. Produced via immunoSEQ multiplex PCR; TCRdb's table is partial and in-frame only. This table has some 90,000 clones, 91% appearing once. Source: peripheral blood, taken after pregnancy. These TCRs come from a female donor in good health, enrolled as a control in a pregnancy study. CDR3s include the opening cysteine and the closing phenylalanine or tryptophan. The order of the fields is D gene, J gene, clone size, V gene, CDR3 protein, CDR3 DNA. The D gene is left open where the match is weak. For some rows the clone size is stated as once, few or many, or as a class when expanded; others skip it.

d_call: TRBD1
j_call: TRBJ2-7
clone_size: NA
v_call: TRBV6-1
cdr3_aa: CATEVTGQYEQYF
cdr3_nt: TGTGCCACCGAGGTGACAGGGCAGTACGAGCAGTACTTC

d_call: TRBD1
j_call: TRBJ1-2
clone_size: NA
v_call: TRBV7-9
cdr3_aa: CASSSTGDYYGYTF
cdr3_nt: TGTGCCAGCAGCTCAACAGGGGACTACTATGGCTACACCTTC

d_call: TRBD1
j_call: TRBJ2-4
clone_size: NA
v_call: TRBV7-3
cdr3_aa: CASSTGVGAKNIQYF
cdr3_nt: TGTGCCAGCAGTACAGGGGTCGGAGCCAAAAACATTCAGTACTTC

d_call: TRBD2
j_call: TRBJ2-3
clone_size: NA
v_call: TRBV9
cdr3_aa: CASSGSAGVGDTQYF
cdr3_nt: TGTGCCAGCAGCGGATCCGCGGGGGTTGGAGATACGCAGTATTTT

d_call: NA
j_call: TRBJ1-2
clone_size: NA
v_call: TRBV4-2
cdr3_aa: CASSSIDGYSGYTF
cdr3_nt: TGTGCCAGCAGCTCCATTGACGGTTATAGCGGCTACACCTTC

d_call: NA
j_call: TRBJ1-1
clone_size: NA
v_call: TRBV7-2
cdr3_aa: CASSLLAGTEAFF
cdr3_nt: TGTGCCAGCAGCTTACTCGCGGGCACTGAAGCTTTCTTT

d_call: TRBD2
j_call: TRBJ2-7
clone_size: NA
v_call: TRBV27
cdr3_aa: CASSPAGTYSYEQYF
cdr3_nt: TGTGCCAGCAGTCCAGCGGGAACCTACTCCTACGAGCAGTACTTC

d_call: NA
j_call: TRBJ1-1
clone_size: NA
v_call: TRBV5-4
cdr3_aa: CASSVGLKNTEAFF
cdr3_nt: TGTGCCAGCAGCGTGGGACTGAAGAACACTGAGGCTTTCTTT

d_call: NA
j_call: TRBJ1-2
clone_size: NA
v_call: TRBV6-5
cdr3_aa: CASSGANYGYTF
cdr3_nt: TGTGCCAGCAGTGGGGCAAACTATGGCTACACCTTC

d_call: TRBD1
j_call: TRBJ2-6
clone_size: NA
v_call: TRBV5-4
cdr3_aa: CASSSTGVGANVLTF
cdr3_nt: TGTGCCAGCAGCTCCACAGGGGTTGGGGCCAACGTCCTGACTTTC

d_call: TRBD1
j_call: TRBJ1-2
clone_size: NA
v_call: TRBV19
cdr3_aa: CASSTHRGSTF
cdr3_nt: TGTGCCAGTAGTACTCACAGGGGATCCACCTTC

d_call: NA
j_call: TRBJ2-3
clone_size: NA
v_call: TRBV28
cdr3_aa: CASTYGDPTSTDTQYF
cdr3_nt: TGTGCCAGCACCTACGGGGATCCAACTAGCACAGATACGCAGTATTTT

d_call: TRBD1
j_call: TRBJ1-5
clone_size: NA
v_call: TRBV2
cdr3_aa: CASSTTGDNQPQHF
cdr3_nt: TGTGCCAGCAGTACTACAGGGGACAATCAGCCCCAGCATTTT

d_call: TRBD1
j_call: TRBJ2-3
clone_size: NA
v_call: TRBV15
cdr3_aa: CATSRRQGLADTQYF
cdr3_nt: TGTGCCACCAGCAGGCGACAGGGATTAGCAGATACGCAGTATTTT

d_call: TRBD1
j_call: TRBJ1-3
clone_size: NA
v_call: TRBV9
cdr3_aa: CASSLEGQGGNTIYF
cdr3_nt: TGTGCCAGCAGCTTAGAGGGACAGGGAGGAAACACCATATATTTT

d_call: TRBD2
j_call: TRBJ2-3
clone_size: NA
v_call: TRBV7-8
cdr3_aa: CASSQAVSGGITDTQYF
cdr3_nt: TGTGCCAGCAGCCAAGCTGTGAGCGGGGGGATCACAGATACGCAGTATTTT

d_call: NA
j_call: TRBJ2-6
clone_size: NA
v_call: TRBV6-6
cdr3_aa: CASSDSASGANVLTF
cdr3_nt: TGTGCCAGCAGCGACAGCGCGTCTGGGGCCAACGTCCTGACTTTC

d_call: NA
j_call: TRBJ2-5
clone_size: NA
v_call: TRBV15
cdr3_aa: CATSKDSPLRETQYF
cdr3_nt: TGTGCCACCTCCAAGGACAGTCCTCTTCGGGAGACCCAGTACTTC

d_call: NA
j_call: TRBJ1-2
clone_size: NA
v_call: TRBV29-1
cdr3_aa: CSVEGQGINYGYTF
cdr3_nt: TGCAGCGTTGAAGGGCAGGGGATAAACTATGGCTACACCTTC

d_call: NA
j_call: TRBJ2-7
clone_size: NA
v_call: TRBV6-5
cdr3_aa: CASSEGTRNYEQYF
cdr3_nt: TGTGCCAGCAGCGAGGGGACAAGGAACTACGAGCAGTACTTC

d_call: TRBD2
j_call: TRBJ2-7
clone_size: NA
v_call: TRBV14
cdr3_aa: CASSQVRTSFSYEQYF
cdr3_nt: TGTGCCAGCAGCCAAGTTCGGACTAGCTTTTCCTACGAGCAGTACTTC

d_call: NA
j_call: TRBJ2-5
clone_size: NA
v_call: TRBV9
cdr3_aa: CASSETGGPRTRETQYF
cdr3_nt: TGTGCCAGCAGCGAAACCGGGGGGCCCCGAACACGAGAGACCCAGTACTTC

d_call: TRBD1
j_call: TRBJ1-1
clone_size: NA
v_call: TRBV18
cdr3_aa: CASSHPGQVGAEAFF
cdr3_nt: TGTGCCAGCTCCCACCCGGGACAGGTGGGGGCTGAAGCTTTCTTT

d_call: NA
j_call: TRBJ1-6
clone_size: NA
v_call: TRBV11-2
cdr3_aa: CASSLAQGYSPLHF
cdr3_nt: TGTGCCAGCAGCTTAGCTCAGGGATATTCACCCCTCCACTTT

d_call: NA
j_call: TRBJ1-1
clone_size: NA
v_call: TRBV20-1
cdr3_aa: CSALGVGAFF
cdr3_nt: TGCAGTGCTCTCGGGGTGGGAGCTTTCTTT

d_call: NA
j_call: TRBJ2-6
clone_size: NA
v_call: TRBV7-8
cdr3_aa: CASSLVAGSTGANVLTF
cdr3_nt: TGTGCCAGCAGCTTAGTGGCAGGCAGTACTGGGGCCAACGTCCTGACTTTC

d_call: NA
j_call: TRBJ2-7
clone_size: NA
v_call: TRBV11-2
cdr3_aa: CASSLGGGSSYEQYF
cdr3_nt: TGTGCCAGCAGCTTAGGCGGGGGCTCCTCCTACGAGCAGTACTTC

d_call: TRBD1
j_call: TRBJ1-2
clone_size: NA
v_call: TRBV6-4
cdr3_aa: CASSDSVTGGGGYTF
cdr3_nt: TGTGCCAGCAGTGACTCCGTGACAGGGGGGGGTGGCTACACCTTC

d_call: NA
j_call: TRBJ2-5
clone_size: NA
v_call: TRBV10-3
cdr3_aa: CATRTSTGTQYF
cdr3_nt: TGTGCCACAAGGACAAGTACGGGGACCCAGTACTTC

d_call: TRBD2
j_call: TRBJ2-5
clone_size: once
v_call: TRBV28
cdr3_aa: CASSFSSGGQETQYF
cdr3_nt: TGTGCCAGCAGTTTTTCTAGCGGGGGGCAAGAGACCCAGTACTTC

d_call: NA
j_call: TRBJ1-3
clone_size: NA
v_call: TRBV4-1
cdr3_aa: CASSQIENTIYF
cdr3_nt: TGCGCCAGCAGCCAAATAGAAAACACCATATATTTT

d_call: NA
j_call: TRBJ1-2
clone_size: NA
v_call: TRBV27
cdr3_aa: CASSSGRRRYGYTF
cdr3_nt: TGTGCCAGCAGTTCCGGCAGGCGCCGTTATGGCTACACCTTC

d_call: NA
j_call: TRBJ1-1
clone_size: NA
v_call: TRBV30
cdr3_aa: CAWSTGGAGPTEAFF
cdr3_nt: TGTGCCTGGAGTACCGGAGGCGCGGGTCCGACTGAAGCTTTCTTT

d_call: TRBD1
j_call: TRBJ2-3
clone_size: NA
v_call: TRBV27
cdr3_aa: CAICGDRREDTQYF
cdr3_nt: TGTGCCATCTGCGGGGACAGGAGGGAAGATACGCAGTATTTT

d_call: TRBD1
j_call: TRBJ1-1
clone_size: NA
v_call: TRBV29-1
cdr3_aa: CSGRTGDNTEAFF
cdr3_nt: TGCAGCGGCCGCACAGGGGACAACACTGAAGCTTTCTTT

d_call: TRBD1
j_call: TRBJ1-5
clone_size: NA
v_call: TRBV5-5
cdr3_aa: CASSLGQGSNQPQHF
cdr3_nt: TGTGCCAGCAGCCTAGGACAGGGAAGCAATCAGCCCCAGCATTTT

d_call: TRBD1
j_call: TRBJ2-1
clone_size: NA
v_call: TRBV30
cdr3_aa: CAWRTGRGSDEQFF
cdr3_nt: TGTGCCTGGCGGACAGGAAGGGGCTCGGATGAGCAGTTCTTC

d_call: NA
j_call: TRBJ2-2
clone_size: NA
v_call: TRBV7-3
cdr3_aa: CASSPGGANTGELFF
cdr3_nt: TGTGCCAGCAGCCCGGGGGGCGCGAACACCGGGGAGCTGTTTTTT

d_call: NA
j_call: TRBJ1-1
clone_size: NA
v_call: TRBV2
cdr3_aa: CASGRGLGTEAFF
cdr3_nt: TGTGCCAGCGGGAGGGGGTTGGGCACTGAAGCTTTCTTT

d_call: NA
j_call: TRBJ2-7
clone_size: once
v_call: TRBV6-6
cdr3_aa: CASSSPRAHSYEQYF
cdr3_nt: TGTGCCAGCAGTTCACCCAGGGCTCACTCCTACGAGCAGTACTTC

d_call: TRBD1
j_call: TRBJ2-7
clone_size: NA
v_call: TRBV28
cdr3_aa: CASSRPTGLKQYF
cdr3_nt: TGTGCCAGCAGCCGCCCGACAGGGCTTAAGCAGTACTTC

d_call: NA
j_call: TRBJ2-6
clone_size: NA
v_call: TRBV28
cdr3_aa: CASKIGGAGANVLTF
cdr3_nt: TGTGCCAGCAAAATTGGCGGTGCTGGGGCCAACGTCCTGACTTTC

d_call: NA
j_call: TRBJ1-1
clone_size: NA
v_call: TRBV2
cdr3_aa: CASSVAVKNTEAFF
cdr3_nt: TGTGCCAGCAGTGTTGCGGTAAAGAACACTGAAGCTTTCTTT

d_call: NA
j_call: TRBJ2-1
clone_size: once
v_call: TRBV11-3
cdr3_aa: CASSLDSSYREQFF
cdr3_nt: TGTGCCAGCAGCTTAGACAGCTCCTACAGGGAGCAGTTCTTC

d_call: TRBD1
j_call: TRBJ2-7
clone_size: NA
v_call: TRBV5-6
cdr3_aa: CASSLASGQGAGEQYF
cdr3_nt: TGTGCCAGCAGCTTGGCCTCGGGACAGGGGGCTGGCGAGCAGTACTTC

d_call: NA
j_call: TRBJ2-1
clone_size: NA
v_call: TRBV6-5
cdr3_aa: CASSYRRHNEQFF
cdr3_nt: TGTGCCAGCAGTTACCGCCGACATAATGAGCAGTTCTTC

d_call: NA
j_call: TRBJ1-1
clone_size: NA
v_call: TRBV6-1
cdr3_aa: CASSVRETAEAFF
cdr3_nt: TGTGCCAGCAGTGTTCGGGAAACGGCTGAAGCTTTCTTT

d_call: TRBD1
j_call: TRBJ1-4
clone_size: NA
v_call: TRBV18
cdr3_aa: CASSRNRGSTNEKLFF
cdr3_nt: TGTGCCAGCTCACGCAACAGGGGGAGTACTAATGAAAAACTGTTTTTT

d_call: NA
j_call: TRBJ1-1
clone_size: NA
v_call: TRBV25-1
cdr3_aa: CASSVNTEAFF
cdr3_nt: TGTGCCAGCAGTGTAAACACTGAAGCTTTCTTT

d_call: TRBD1
j_call: TRBJ1-1
clone_size: NA
v_call: TRBV9
cdr3_aa: CASSEGDRGGTEAFF
cdr3_nt: TGTGCCAGCAGCGAAGGGGACAGAGGGGGCACTGAAGCTTTCTTT